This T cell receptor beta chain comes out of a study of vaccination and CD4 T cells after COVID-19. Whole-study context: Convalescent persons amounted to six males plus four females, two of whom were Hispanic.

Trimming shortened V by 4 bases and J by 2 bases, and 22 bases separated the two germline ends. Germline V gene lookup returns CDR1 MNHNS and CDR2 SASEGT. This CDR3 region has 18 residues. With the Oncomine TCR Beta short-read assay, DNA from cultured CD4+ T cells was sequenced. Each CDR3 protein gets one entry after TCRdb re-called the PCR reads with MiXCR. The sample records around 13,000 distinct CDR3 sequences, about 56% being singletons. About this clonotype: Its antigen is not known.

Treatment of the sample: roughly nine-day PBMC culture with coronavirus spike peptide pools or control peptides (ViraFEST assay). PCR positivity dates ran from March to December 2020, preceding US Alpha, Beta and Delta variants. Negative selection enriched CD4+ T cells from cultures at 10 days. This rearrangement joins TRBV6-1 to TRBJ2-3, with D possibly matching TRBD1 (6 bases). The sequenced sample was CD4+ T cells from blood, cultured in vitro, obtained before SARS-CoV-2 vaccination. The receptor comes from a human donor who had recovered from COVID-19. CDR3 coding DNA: TGTGCCAGCAGTGCCTCGTCCGGCAGGGGCCTAAACACAGATACGCAGTATTTT. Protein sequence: CASSASSGRGLNTDTQYF.